What follows describes a single T cell receptor (beta chain). Trimming cost V 4 bases and J 6 bases, with 19 bases left between them. The CDR3 consists of 15 residues. The germline V gene has CDR1 LGHNA and CDR2 YNFKEQ. This sample is part of a study of shared clonotypes between healthy human individuals. Generated by immunoSEQ multiplex PCR, the TCRdb table keeps only in-frame clones and is missing some. In the table there are roughly 680,000 clones, about two thirds of which are singletons. The clonotype originates from a woman in her twenties or thirties in good health. V and J are TRBV4-2 and TRBJ2-7; the D gene could be TRBD1 or TRBD2 (5 bases each). Sequenced input: memory CD4+ T cells sorted from blood. The subset was: CD45RA-negative fraction. CDR3 sequence: CASSRSGTSSFEQYF. CDR3 bases: TGTGCCAGCAGCCGATCCGGGACCTCTTCGTTCGAGCAGTACTTC.